These 7 T cell receptor beta chains share one sample of origin, sequenced in a study of cytomegalovirus exposure and HLA in healthy donors. Sequencing used immunoSEQ multiplex PCR; TCRdb keeps in-frame clones, though not all of them. The profile shows over 85,000 clones, 80% to 95% of them singletons. Sequencing input: PBMCs. These receptors were obtained from a woman aged 30 to 39 in good health and CMV-seropositive.

This clone was counted a single time. V is TRBV5-1 and J is TRBJ2-3; the D gene is possibly TRBD2 (6 bases). Germline V gene lookup returns CDR1 SGHRS and CDR2 YFSETQ. This CDR3 spans 15 amino acids. The germline V and J ends were trimmed by 0 bases and 3 bases, with 11 bases remaining between them. The CDR3 spells CASSLVGRTTDTQYF. CDR3 nucleotide sequence: TGCGCCAGCAGCTTGGTCGGGAGAACGACAGATACGCAGTATTTT.

A few counts support this clone. The chain links TRBV6-5 to TRBJ2-7; TRBD2 matches 10 bases. The ends lost 7 bases at V and 3 bases at J; junction bases unmatched: 3. From germline, CDR1 is MNHEY and CDR2 SVGAGI. The CDR3 contains 13 residues. This chain's CDR3 is CASTPSGSYEQYF. In nucleotides, the CDR3 is TGTGCCAGCACCCCTAGCGGGAGCTACGAGCAGTACTTC.

The gene calls are TRBV9 and TRBJ2-3, with 9 bases that match TRBD1. From germline, CDR1 is SGDLS and CDR2 YYNGEE. The V gene end was trimmed by 0 bases and the J gene end by 1 base; junction bases not matched to a gene: 3. The length of the CDR3 is 16 residues. The CDR3 loop reads CASSVETGGGTDTQYF. For the CDR3, the DNA is TGTGCCAGCAGCGTAGAGACAGGGGGAGGCACAGATACGCAGTATTTT.

This clone showed up just once. The chain links TRBV11-2 to TRBJ2-1, with 9 bases fitting TRBD2. The CDR3 sequence is 15 residues long. CDR1 is SGHAT, CDR2 FQNNGV, per germline. Trimming removed 3 bases from V and 5 bases from J; junction bases left unmatched: 5. CDR3 amino acids: CASSFLAGRDNEQFF. The CDR3 nucleotides read TGTGCCAGCAGCTTTCTAGCGGGAAGAGACAATGAGCAGTTCTTC. Drawing the rest from reference TRBV11-2 and TRBJ2-1, the complete variable domain is EAGVAQSPRYKIIEKRQSVAFWCNPISGHATLYWYQQILGQGPKLLIQFQNNGVVDDSQLPKDRFSAERLKGVDSTLKIQPAKLEDSAVYLCASSFLAGRDNEQFFGPGTRLTVL.

The chain combines TRBV28 with TRBJ2-1; perhaps TRBD2 as D (5 bases). From germline, CDR1 is MDHEN and CDR2 SYDVKM. Trimming left V 8 bases short and J 1 base short, with 15 bases between. The CDR3 extends over 15 amino acids. In nucleotides, the CDR3 is TGTGCCAGCGATGGAAGAGGGCTTTCCTACAATGAGCAGTTCTTC. Encoded protein: CASDGRGLSYNEQFF.

The genes are TRBV4-3 and TRBJ2-1, with a tentative D call TRBD1 (6 bases). This CDR3 is 17 amino acids long. V lost 4 bases and J lost 1, with 17 bases in between. Per the germline V gene, CDR1 is LGHNA and CDR2 is YSLEER. The DNA of the CDR3 is TGCGCCAGCAGCCGAGAACCGGGGACATTGTCCTACAATGAGCAGTTCTTC. Its protein product is CASSREPGTLSYNEQFF.

The rearrangement uses TRBV15 and TRBJ2-5, with 10 bases that match TRBD1. The J call may not be correct, given that the DNA end is closer to TRBJ2-7. Germline CDR1 and CDR2: LNHNV and YYDKDF (reference sequence). CDR3 length: 15 residues. CDR3 sequence (DNA): TGTGCCACCAGCAGAGGGGGACAGGGGTACTACGAGCAGTACTTC. Translated: CATSRGGQGYYEQYF.